Following are 11 T cell receptor beta chains from one sample sequenced in a study of blood T cell repertoires in COVID-19. Assay used: immunoSEQ multiplex PCR; TCRdb lists only in-frame clones, some missing. This sample has 250,000 to 300,000 clones; 82% occur once, and the top ten carry less than 5.5%. The sequenced material came from PBMCs or T cells enriched from blood (not recorded which). All receptors come from a man aged 35-49 years who had been exposed to COVID-19.

The J gene is TRBJ2-1, the V gene TRBV2; no clear D gene. V was trimmed by 6 bases and J by 1 base, leaving 7 bases between them. CDR3 length: 13 residues. Germline loops: CDR1 SNHLY, CDR2 FYNNEI. The CDR3 sequence: CASSDTSYNEQFF. The CDR3 DNA sequence: TGTGCCAGCAGCGATACATCCTACAATGAGCAGTTCTTC.

The chain couples TRBV7-6 to TRBJ1-4; D unresolved. Trimming removed 3 bases at V and 0 bases at J, with 14 bases between. There are 17 residues in the CDR3. The germline CDR1 and CDR2 sequences are SGHVS and FNYEAQ. CDR3 in DNA: TGTGCCAGCAGCTTTTGGCAGGAGGTTGCAACTAATGAAAAACTGTTTTTT. It codes for CASSFWQEVATNEKLFF.

CDR3 bases: TGTGCCAGCAGCCCCACTAGCGGGAGAGACGGGTTTGGACAGCAGTACTTC. Translating gives CASSPTSGRDGFGQQYF. This chain links TRBV7-2 with TRBJ2-7, with 11 positions matching TRBD2. The length of the CDR3 is 17 residues. The J segment lost 8 bases and the V segment lost 5 bases, leaving 17 bases of the junction unmatched. In germline, CDR1 is SGHTA, CDR2 FQGNSA.

This chain uses TRBV12-3 or TRBV12-4 with TRBJ2-1; possible D gene TRBD2, 5 bases. This CDR3 region has 13 residues. V lost 3 bases and J lost 9, with 12 bases in between. The CDR3 loop is CASSFSGVAEQFF. CDR3 sequence (DNA): TGTGCCAGCAGTTTCTCCGGGGTTGCTGAGCAGTTCTTC.

The CDR3 nucleotides are TGTGCCAGCAGTGAAGGAGCGGGGGCAGACAATGAGCAGTTCTTC. It yields the protein CASSEGAGADNEQFF. The chain combines TRBV6-1 with TRBJ2-1, with 8 bases that match TRBD2. J lost 5 bases, V lost 1 base, and 4 bases had no gene match. This CDR3 spans 15 amino acids. Germline CDR1 is MNHNS and CDR2 is SASEGT.

For the CDR3, the DNA is TGCGCCAGCAGCTTGGGACTCGAAGGGGGATTTTCACCCCTCCACTTT. Protein: CASSLGLEGGFSPLHF. The chain combines TRBV5-1 with TRBJ1-6; possible D gene TRBD1, 6 bases. V was trimmed by 0 bases and J by 9 bases, leaving 16 bases between them. Germline CDR1 SGHRS, CDR2 YFSETQ. The CDR3 covers 16 residues.

In this sample, this clone turned up once. One end of the junction varies from germline; a read error may be responsible. The rearrangement joins TRBV7-7 to TRBJ2-7, with 9 bases fitting TRBD1. The germline gives CDR1 SSHAT, CDR2 FNYEAQ (reference sequence). This CDR3 is built from 15 residues. This CDR3 is CASSLGLGTGNEQYF. Written as DNA, the CDR3 is TGTGCTAGCAGCTTAGGTTTGGGGACAGGGAACGAGCAGTACTTC.

This clone was seen many times. V gene TRBV30 combines with J gene TRBJ2-7; TRBD2 might be the D (5 bases). CDR1 is GTSNPN and CDR2 is SVGIG in the germline V gene (reference sequence). With 2 bases removed from V and 5 bases from J, the gap between germline ends came to 19 bases. The CDR3 loop spans 15 amino acids. The CDR3 DNA is TGTGCCTGGAGTTCCCCCGAAGCGGCTTACCACGAGCAGTACTTC. Amino acids: CAWSSPEAAYHEQYF.

V usage is TRBV3-1 (or the pseudogene TRBV3-2) and J usage is TRBJ1-2; TRBD1 might be the D (5 bases). V lost 1 base to trimming and J lost 8 bases, with 14 bases between them. The V gene's germline CDR1 is LGHDT and CDR2 YNNKEL (reference sequence). The CDR3 has 14 residues. CDR3 protein: CASSQVGGARGYTF. DNA for the CDR3: TGTGCCAGCAGCCAAGTCGGAGGGGCGCGAGGCTACACCTTC.

To note about this clone: A read error may produce the germline difference seen at one junction end. The J gene is TRBJ2-3, the V gene TRBV3-1 (or the pseudogene TRBV3-2), with TRBD1 as a possible D gene (5 bases). The CDR3 sequence is 14 residues long. Germline V lookup: CDR1 LGHDT, CDR2 YNNKEL (reference sequence). CDR3 protein: CASSQGSTTGTQYF. For the CDR3, the DNA is TGTGCCAGCAGCCAAGGTTCGACCACAGGTACGCAGTATTTT.

The gene calls are TRBV5-1 and TRBJ1-1; D unclear. The CDR3 length is 12 residues. Trimming removed 1 base at V and 8 bases at J, with 9 bases between. Germline CDR1 is SGHRS and CDR2 is YFSETQ. CDR3 DNA: TGCGCCAGCAGCTTGCCCGGCGGCGAAGCTTTCTTT. Translation gives CASSLPGGEAFF.